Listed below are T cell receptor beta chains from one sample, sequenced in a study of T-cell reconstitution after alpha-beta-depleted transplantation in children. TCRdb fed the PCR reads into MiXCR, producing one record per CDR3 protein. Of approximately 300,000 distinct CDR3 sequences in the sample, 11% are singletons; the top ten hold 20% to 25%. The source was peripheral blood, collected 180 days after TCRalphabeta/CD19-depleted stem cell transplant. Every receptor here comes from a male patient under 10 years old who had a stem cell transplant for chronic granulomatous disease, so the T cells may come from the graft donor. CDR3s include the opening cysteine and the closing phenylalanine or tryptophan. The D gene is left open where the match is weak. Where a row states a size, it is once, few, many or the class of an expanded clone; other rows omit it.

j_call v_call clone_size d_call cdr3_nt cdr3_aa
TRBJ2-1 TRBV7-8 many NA TGTGCCAGCAGCCAGGGGCTGACAAGTAACACTGGGCGGAATGAGCAGTTCTTC CASSQGLTSNTGRNEQFF
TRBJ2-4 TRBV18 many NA TGTGCCAGCTCACCAGGGTTGGACAAAAACATTCAGTACTTC CASSPGLDKNIQYF
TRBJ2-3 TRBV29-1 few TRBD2 TGCAGCGTCTTACCGGGACTAAACACAGATACGCAGTATTTT CSVLPGLNTDTQYF
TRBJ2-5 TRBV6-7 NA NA TGTGCCAGCGTGACAGGCCCGTACCAAGAGACCCAGTACTTC CASVTGPYQETQYF
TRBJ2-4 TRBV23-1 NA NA TGCGCCAGCAGTCTTTATAGGTTGAGGAGGGCTGCCAAAAACATTCAGTACTTC CASSLYRLRRAAKNIQYF
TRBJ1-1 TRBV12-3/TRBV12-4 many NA TGTGCCAGCACCAGAGTAAGGGGAACTGAAGCTTTCTTT CASTRVRGTEAFF
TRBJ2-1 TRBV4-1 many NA TGCGCCAGCAGCCAAGTCGGGAGTTCCTACAATGAGCAGTTCTTC CASSQVGSSYNEQFF
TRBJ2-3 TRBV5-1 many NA TGCGCCAGCAGCTTGGCCCTACCTGTAGATACGCAGTATTTT CASSLALPVDTQYF
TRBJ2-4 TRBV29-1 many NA TGCAGCGTTGTGGGCAGACTAGCCAAAAACATTCAGTACTTC CSVVGRLAKNIQYF
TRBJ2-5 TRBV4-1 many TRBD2 TGCGCCAGCAGCCAAGAGTTCCTAGCGGGGACTCAAGAGACCCAGTACTTC CASSQEFLAGTQETQYF
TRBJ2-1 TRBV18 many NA TGTGCCAGCTCACGACAGGCTTATAGCTCCTACAATGAGCAGTTCTTC CASSRQAYSSYNEQFF
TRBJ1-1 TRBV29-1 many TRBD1 TGCAGCGGCAGGGGGCTTGGGAACACTGAAGCTTTCTTT CSGRGLGNTEAFF
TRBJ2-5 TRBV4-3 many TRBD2 TGCGCCAGCAGCCAAGCTCCTCACCTAGCGGGGGGGCCTGAGACCCAGTACTTC CASSQAPHLAGGPETQYF